One T cell receptor (beta chain) is described in this entry. Sequencing used immunoSEQ multiplex PCR; TCRdb keeps in-frame clones, though not all of them. The sample has roughly 60,000 clones, around 90% seen once; the top ten hold over 1%. The data originate from a study of cytomegalovirus exposure and HLA in healthy donors. The sequencing input was PBMCs. The sequence derives from a woman between 18 and 30 years old in good health and CMV-seronegative.

The CDR3 here is CASEQGGETQYF. The DNA for the CDR3 is TGTGCCAGTGAACAGGGGGGAGAGACCCAGTACTTC. The rearrangement uses TRBV25-1 and TRBJ2-5; 8 positions match TRBD1. This CDR3 contains 12 residues. Germline V lookup: CDR1 MGHDK, CDR2 SYGVNS. After removal of 9 bases from V and 4 bases from J, the junction contained 4 bases not matched to a gene.